This TCR beta chain was obtained from a study of T-cell reconstitution after alpha-beta-depleted transplantation in children. Points from the study as a whole: By about two months after transplant, alpha-beta T cells reportedly arose from several hundred graft clones that had expanded. At one year after transplant, newly produced T cells mostly accounted for T-cell counts and diversity. Some patients owed their high day-60 TCRbeta diversity to surviving recipient T cells and thymic progenitors.

Unique molecular identifiers were used to barcode this TCRbeta library. Using its own MiXCR run on the PCR reads, TCRdb lists one record per CDR3 protein. Of some 840,000 distinct CDR3 sequences listed, less than 20% were seen once; the top ten hold roughly 5%. There are a few counts of this clonotype. Its matching antigen is unknown. The germline V and J ends were trimmed by 4 bases and 4 bases, with 10 bases remaining between them. CDR3 length: 13 residues. The starting material was PBMCs, mostly from graft donor cells, obtained 360 days after TCRalphabeta/CD19-depleted stem cell transplant. The V gene is TRBV12-3 or TRBV12-4, the J gene TRBJ1-2; D not certain. This clonotype originated in a male patient younger than 18 who had a stem cell transplant for acute lymphoblastic leukemia, so the T cells may come from the graft donor. CDR3 loop: CASSSDASYGYTF. CDR3 sequence (DNA): TGTGCCAGCAGTTCCGACGCCAGCTATGGCTACACCTTC.